The clone carrying this T cell receptor (beta chain) was observed a handful of times. V gave up 10 bases and J gave up 0 bases, with 12 bases separating them. Looked up from germline, CDR1 is MNHEY and CDR2 is SVGEGT. This CDR3 comprises 14 residues. Each CDR3 protein is one row after TCRdb ran MiXCR on the 5' RACE reads. The repertoire holds about 70,000 distinct CDR3 sequences, roughly 16% seen once, with 4.5% to 7% in the top ten. The data belong to a study of HIV-infected patients and healthy controls. The chain links TRBV6-2 or TRBV6-3 to TRBJ2-2; D gene ambiguous. Sequenced material: CD4+ T cells from blood. The clonotype was recovered from a human donor in good health. The CDR3 bases are TGTGCCACCAAAGACGGCACGAACACCGGGGAGCTGTTTTTT. Protein: CATKDGTNTGELFF.